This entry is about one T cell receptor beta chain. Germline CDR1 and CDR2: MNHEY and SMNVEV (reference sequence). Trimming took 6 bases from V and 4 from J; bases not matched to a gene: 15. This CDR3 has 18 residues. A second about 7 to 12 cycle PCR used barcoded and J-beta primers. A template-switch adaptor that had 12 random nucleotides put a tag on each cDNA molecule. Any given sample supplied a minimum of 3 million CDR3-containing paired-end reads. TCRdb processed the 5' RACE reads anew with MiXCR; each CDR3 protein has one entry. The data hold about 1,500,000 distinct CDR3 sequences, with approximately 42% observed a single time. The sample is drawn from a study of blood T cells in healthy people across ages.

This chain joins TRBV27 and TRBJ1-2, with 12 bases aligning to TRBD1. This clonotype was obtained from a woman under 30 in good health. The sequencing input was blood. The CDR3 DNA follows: TGTGCCAGCAGAAACTCCGGGACAGGGGGCGCTTCCCTCTATGGCTACACCTTC. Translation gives CASRNSGTGGASLYGYTF.